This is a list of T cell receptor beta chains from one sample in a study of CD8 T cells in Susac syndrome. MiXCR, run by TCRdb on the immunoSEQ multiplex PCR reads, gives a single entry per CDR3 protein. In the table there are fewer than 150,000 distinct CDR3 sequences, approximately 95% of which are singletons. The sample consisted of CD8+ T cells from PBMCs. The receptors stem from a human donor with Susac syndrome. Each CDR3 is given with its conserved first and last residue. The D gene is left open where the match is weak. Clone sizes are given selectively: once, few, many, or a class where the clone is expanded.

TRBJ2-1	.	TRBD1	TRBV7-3	TGTGCCAGCAGCTTAGGGCAGGGGGCGCGAAATGAGCAGTTCTTC	CASSLGQGARNEQFF
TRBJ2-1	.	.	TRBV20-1	TGCAGTGCCGAGGAGGGGGAGGGGCCGGGGAATGAGCAGTTCTTC	CSAEEGEGPGNEQFF
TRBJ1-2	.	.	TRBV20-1	TGCAGTGCTAGGGAAAGTCCGGGAGTCTATGGCTACACCTTC	CSARESPGVYGYTF
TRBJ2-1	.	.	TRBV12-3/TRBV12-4	TGTGCCAGCGCCCCCCAATGGGGGATCTACAATGAGCAGTTCTTC	CASAPQWGIYNEQFF
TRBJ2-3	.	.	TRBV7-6	TGTGCCAGCAGCTTAGCGCCGGATGGGGCAGATACGCAGTATTTT	CASSLAPDGADTQYF
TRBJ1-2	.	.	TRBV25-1	TGTGCCAGCAGTGAATATGGAGGGTTAGACTATGGCTACACCTTC	CASSEYGGLDYGYTF
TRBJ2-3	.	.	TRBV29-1	TGCAGCGTTGAAGCCGGGAGCGTTTCAGATACGCAGTATTTT	CSVEAGSVSDTQYF
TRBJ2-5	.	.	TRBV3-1	TGTGCCAGCAGCCCTAAGTATCAAGAGACCCAGTACTTC	CASSPKYQETQYF
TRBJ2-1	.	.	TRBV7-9	TGTGCCAGCTCCTGGACCAGATCCTACAATGAGCAGTTCTTC	CASSWTRSYNEQFF
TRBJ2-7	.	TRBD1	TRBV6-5	TGTGCCAGCAGTTCCGGGACAGACATCTACGAGCAGTACTTC	CASSSGTDIYEQYF
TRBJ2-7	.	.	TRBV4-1	TGCGCCAGCAGCCGCCCGTCCTCCTACGAGCAGTACTTC	CASSRPSSYEQYF
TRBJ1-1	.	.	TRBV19	TGTGCCAGTAGTCCCATATCCTCTGAAGCTTTCTTT	CASSPISSEAFF
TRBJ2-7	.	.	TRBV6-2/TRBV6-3	TGTGCCAGCACTTGGTCCGGGGGCGAGCAGTACTTC	CASTWSGGEQYF
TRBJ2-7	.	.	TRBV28	TGTGCCAGCAGTACCGGCCTCAGCTCCTACGAGCAGTACTTC	CASSTGLSSYEQYF
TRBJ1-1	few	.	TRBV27	TGTGCCAGCAGGGGGGTGAACACTGAAGCTTTCTTT	CASRGVNTEAFF
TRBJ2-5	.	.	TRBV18	TGTGCCAGCTCACCACCGTCAGAATTAAAAGAGACCCAGTACTTC	CASSPPSELKETQYF
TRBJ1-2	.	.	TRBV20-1	TGCAGTGCTAGGGACCGGGACAACTATGGCTACACCTTC	CSARDRDNYGYTF
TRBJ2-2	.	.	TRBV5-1	TGCGCCAGCAAGGTCTATAATGAGCTTACAAACACCGGGGAGCTGTTTTTT	CASKVYNELTNTGELFF
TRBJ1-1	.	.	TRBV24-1	TGTGCCACCAGTGATCGGCAGGGGCCGGGTGAAGCTTTCTTT	CATSDRQGPGEAFF
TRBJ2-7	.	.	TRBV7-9	TGTGCCAGCAGCTTAGAAAATAAGCCCAAGCAGTACTTC	CASSLENKPKQYF
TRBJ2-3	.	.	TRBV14	TGTGCCAGCAGCCAAGCCGGGGCAGATACGCAGTATTTT	CASSQAGADTQYF
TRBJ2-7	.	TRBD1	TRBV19	TGTGCCAGTAGTCTAGGGACAGGTTACTACGAGCAGTACTTC	CASSLGTGYYEQYF
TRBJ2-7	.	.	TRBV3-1	TGTGCCAGCAGCCAGTTCCCTCAAGACAACCCATTCGAGCAGTACTTC	CASSQFPQDNPFEQYF
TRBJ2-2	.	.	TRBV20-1	TGCCTGTTAGAGGAGGGTAACACCGGGGAGCTGTTTTTT	CLLEEGNTGELFF
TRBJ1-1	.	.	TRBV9	TGTGCCAGCAGCCCCCGAGGGGGAGGCACTGAAGCTTTCTTT	CASSPRGGGTEAFF
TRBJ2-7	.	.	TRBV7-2	TGTGCCAGCAGGGAGCTTATGGGGGTCGCCTACGAGCAGTACTTC	CASRELMGVAYEQYF
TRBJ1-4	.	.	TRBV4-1	TGCGCCAGCAGCCAAGTTTCCGGAGATAATGAAAAACTGTTTTTT	CASSQVSGDNEKLFF
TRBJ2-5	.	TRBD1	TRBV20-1	TGCAGTGCTAGGGCCACGGTACAGGGGGCCGGGGAGACCCAGTACTTC	CSARATVQGAGETQYF
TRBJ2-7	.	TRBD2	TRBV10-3	TGTGCCACCTCGGAGCGGGAGGACGAGCAGTACTTC	CATSEREDEQYF
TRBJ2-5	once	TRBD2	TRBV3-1	TGTGCCAGCAGCCAAGATGGGAAGCGGGGCCCCCAAGAGACCCAGTACTTC	CASSQDGKRGPQETQYF
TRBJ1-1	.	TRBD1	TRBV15	TGTGCCACCAGCAGAGCCAGGGGGCTGGATGGTGAAGCTTTCTTT	CATSRARGLDGEAFF
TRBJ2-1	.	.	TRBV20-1	TGCAGGGAGATAGCGGAGTGGTACAATGAGCAGTTCTTC	CREIAEWYNEQFF
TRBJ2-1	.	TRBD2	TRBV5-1	TGCGCCAGCAGCTTGGGGCGGGGGGGGTACAATGAGCAGTTCTTC	CASSLGRGGYNEQFF
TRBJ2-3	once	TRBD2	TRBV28	TGTGCCACCTCAAGCGGGGCAAGGACAGATACGCAGTATTTT	CATSSGARTDTQYF
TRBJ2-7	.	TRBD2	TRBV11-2	TGTGCAACAAGCGGGATGGGGCTGCAGCTCTCCTACGAGCAGTACTTC	CATSGMGLQLSYEQYF
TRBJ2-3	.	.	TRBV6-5	TGTGCCAGCAGTATCTCTCGAGACACAGATACGCAGTATTTT	CASSISRDTDTQYF
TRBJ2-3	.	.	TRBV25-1	TGTGCCAGCAGTGTTGGCGCTAGGCTAACAGATACGCAGTATTTT	CASSVGARLTDTQYF
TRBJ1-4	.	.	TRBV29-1	TGCAGCGTTGAAGATCCCGTTACAGGATACCCGCTGTTTTTT	CSVEDPVTGYPLFF
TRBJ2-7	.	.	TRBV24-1	TGTGCCACCAGTGATTTGCATTCAGGCGAGCAGTACTTC	CATSDLHSGEQYF
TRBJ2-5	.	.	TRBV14	TGTGCCAGCAGCCAAGTTATTTTAGAGACCCAGTACTTC	CASSQVILETQYF
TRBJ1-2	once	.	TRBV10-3	TGTGCCATCAGTGATCTAGATGGCTACACCTTC	CAISDLDGYTF
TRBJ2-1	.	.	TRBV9	TGTGCCAGCAGCCCCCGAGCCCCGAACTCCTACAATGAGCAGTTCTTC	CASSPRAPNSYNEQFF
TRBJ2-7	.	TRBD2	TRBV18	TGTGCCAGCTCTGGACTAGGGAACTACGAGCAGTACTTC	CASSGLGNYEQYF
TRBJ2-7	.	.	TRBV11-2	TGTGCCAGCAGCTTAGGGCCGGCAGGAACCAACGAGCAGTACTTC	CASSLGPAGTNEQYF